One and the same sample provided the 21 T cell receptor beta chains below, sequenced in a study of CD8 T cells in ankylosing spondylitis. TCRdb reanalysed the 5' RACE reads using MiXCR and keeps one entry per CDR3 protein. Of 240,000 or so distinct CDR3 sequences listed, 7.5% to 9% are singletons. What was sequenced was blood, either unsorted or a sorted T cell fraction (not recorded which). The receptors come from a male donor with ankylosing spondylitis or in good health (not recorded which).

This clonotype was seen repeatedly, ten times or more. This sequence joins TRBV4-3 and TRBJ2-3; 14 bases map to TRBD2. V gave up 3 bases and J gave up 0 bases; unmatched junction bases: 2. The CDR3 is 17 amino acids. CDR1 and CDR2 from the germline V gene are LGHNA and YSLEER. CDR3 loop: CASSQGLAGESTDTQYF. The CDR3 DNA sequence: TGCGCCAGCAGCCAGGGACTAGCGGGGGAGAGCACAGATACGCAGTATTTT.

This clonotype showed up many times. The V gene is TRBV6-2 or TRBV6-3, the J gene TRBJ2-3; D remains unclear. CDR3 size: 17 residues. Trimming cost V 0 bases and J 5 bases, with 18 bases left between them. In germline, CDR1 is MNHEY, CDR2 SVGEGT. CDR3 protein: CASSYSRLNAMGDTQYF. CDR3 bases: TGTGCCAGCAGTTACTCCCGCTTAAACGCGATGGGAGATACGCAGTATTTT.

This clonotype came up many times. The chain combines TRBV5-1 with TRBJ1-2; no clear D. Germline loops: CDR1 SGHRS, CDR2 YFSETQ. The V end was cut by 5 bases, the J end by 3 bases, with 17 bases between. This CDR3 has 15 residues. The CDR3 nucleotides read TGCGCCAGCAGGTATGGATCCGCGAAGGACTATGGCTACACCTTC. This translates into CASRYGSAKDYGYTF.

This clonotype came up a few times. V is TRBV12-3 or TRBV12-4 and J is TRBJ2-3; 8 bases map to TRBD2. Trimming at V came to 4 bases and at J to 7 bases, leaving 4 bases not matched to a gene. The CDR3 totals 13 residues. The CDR3 protein is CASSSGLVNTQYF. CDR3 nucleotides: TGTGCCAGCAGTTCGGGACTAGTGAATACGCAGTATTTT.

A few counts support this clonotype. V and J are TRBV4-3 and TRBJ1-1; D remains ambiguous. The CDR3 has 13 amino acids. The V gene lost 1 base and the J gene lost 3 bases, with 6 bases spanning the gap. The germline V gene has CDR1 LGHNA and CDR2 YSLEER. Here the CDR3 DNA reads TGCGCCAGCAGCCAAGTGGGCGACACTGAAGCTTTCTTT. It codes for CASSQVGDTEAFF.

This clonotype was counted at least ten times. The rearrangement uses TRBV15 and TRBJ2-1; D gene ambiguous. The CDR3 length is 17 residues. Trimming took off 0 bases at V and 0 bases at J, with 12 bases between the two ends. CDR1 LNHNV and CDR2 YYDKDF come from the germline V gene (reference sequence). Here the CDR3 reads CATSRENYSSSYNEQFF. DNA for the CDR3: TGTGCCACCAGCAGAGAGAACTACTCGAGCTCCTACAATGAGCAGTTCTTC.

The table lists this clonotype with a few counts. The V call is TRBV10-3, the J call TRBJ1-2; D remains unclear. This CDR3 region has 12 residues. The V and J ends lost 6 bases and 7 bases respectively, with 12 bases between them. Germline V gives CDR1 ENHRY, CDR2 SYGVKD. CDR3 nucleotide sequence: TGTGCCATCAGGGACGGAGGAGTTGGCTACACCTTC. Encoded protein: CAIRDGGVGYTF.

In this sample, this clonotype turned up many times. This sequence joins TRBV19 and TRBJ1-1; 8 positions agree with TRBD1. J was trimmed by 0 bases and V by 8 bases; bases with no gene match: 14. Per germline, CDR1 LNHDA and CDR2 SQIVND (reference sequence). The CDR3 runs 17 residues. CDR3: CASLLRTGSRMNTEAFF. The DNA for the CDR3 is TGTGCCAGTCTCTTAAGGACAGGGTCGAGAATGAACACTGAAGCTTTCTTT.

The J gene is TRBJ2-6, the V gene TRBV6-2 or TRBV6-3, with D perhaps matching TRBD2 (5 bases). Trimming took 6 bases from V and 3 from J, leaving 12 bases between them. The CDR3 loop spans 15 amino acids. CDR1 is MNHEY, CDR2 SVGEGT, per germline. CDR3 coding DNA: TGTGCCAGCAGCCCTCCGGGGATTGGGGCCAACGTCCTGACTTTC. This codes for CASSPPGIGANVLTF.

This clonotype was seen repeatedly, ten times or more. The genes are TRBV7-3 and TRBJ2-2, with 9 bases identical to TRBD1. The CDR3 spans 20 residues. Germline loops: CDR1 SGHTA, CDR2 FQGTGA. V shed 1 base and J 7 bases; nucleotides not matched to a gene: 19. Here the CDR3 DNA reads TGTGCCAGCAGCTTAAGGGACAGGGCTTTTGGCCCTGAGGGAGGCGGGGAGCTGTTTTTT. Protein product: CASSLRDRAFGPEGGGELFF.

In this sample, this clonotype turned up many times. This chain links TRBV6-5 with TRBJ2-7; perhaps TRBD1 as D (5 bases). Germline CDR1 reads MNHEY; CDR2 reads SVGAGI. The V end lost 4 bases, the J end lost 2 bases, and 18 bases lay between the germline ends. This CDR3 contains 16 residues. This CDR3 reads CASSSPVGVPPYEQYF. The DNA of the CDR3 is TGTGCCAGCAGTTCCCCCGTAGGGGTTCCACCCTACGAGCAGTACTTC.

This clonotype was counted at least ten times. This chain joins TRBV20-1 and TRBJ2-7; D gene unclear. This CDR3 has 11 residues. Germline-derived CDR1 and CDR2 are DFQATT and SNEGSKA (reference sequence). V was shortened by 4 bases and J by 3 bases, with 7 bases between the two germline ends. The chain's CDR3 is CSATAYYEQYF. In nucleotides, the CDR3 is TGCAGTGCTACAGCTTACTACGAGCAGTACTTC.

This clonotype was detected ten times or more. The chain joins TRBV3-1 to TRBJ2-7; D call uncertain. V was pared by 0 bases and J by 2 bases, with 11 bases between. The CDR3 loop spans 15 amino acids. Germline V CDR1 and CDR2: LGHDT, YNNKEL (reference sequence). CDR3 sequence: CASSQDGSATYEQYF. The CDR3 DNA follows: TGTGCCAGCAGCCAAGATGGGTCAGCCACCTACGAGCAGTACTTC.

This clonotype was recorded many times. The chain combines TRBV5-1 with TRBJ2-5; D is perhaps TRBD1 (5 bases). Germline CDR1 is SGHRS and CDR2 is YFSETQ. The CDR3 length is 14 residues. Deletions cut 2 bases from V and 2 bases from J, with 10 bases between. In DNA, the CDR3 is TGCGCCAGCAGCTTTCGACAGCCTCAAGAGACCCAGTACTTC. Translated: CASSFRQPQETQYF.

This clonotype was detected only a few times. The CDR3 region is CASSSPGRANEQFF. CDR3 nucleotides: TGTGCCAGCAGCTCCCCGGGCAGGGCGAATGAGCAGTTCTTC. V usage is TRBV7-9 and J usage is TRBJ2-1; D is possibly TRBD1 (5 bases). The V and J ends lost 4 bases and 7 bases respectively, with 14 bases between them. This CDR3 comprises 14 residues. Germline V CDR1 and CDR2: SEHNR, FQNEAQ (reference sequence).

This clonotype was seen many times. The chain recombines TRBV12-3 or TRBV12-4 with TRBJ2-5; D unresolved. CDR3 length: 12 residues. The germline V and J ends were trimmed by 1 base and 9 bases, with 9 bases remaining between them. CDR3 amino acids: CASSLGGLAQYF. Here the CDR3 DNA reads TGTGCCAGCAGTTTAGGAGGTTTGGCCCAGTACTTC.

The chain combines TRBV7-9 with TRBJ2-5; 10 nucleotides agree with TRBD2. The V segment lost 1 base and the J segment 2 bases; nucleotides outside the gene matches: 7. Germline V gene lookup returns CDR1 SEHNR and CDR2 FQNEAQ (reference sequence). The CDR3 is made up of 17 amino acids. CDR3 nucleotides: TGTGCCAGCAGCTTAGGGTCACTAGCGGGAACGCAAGAGACCCAGTACTTC. Translation: CASSLGSLAGTQETQYF.

This clonotype was observed at least ten times. V usage is TRBV29-1 and J usage is TRBJ2-1; D is tentatively TRBD1 or TRBD2 (5 bases each). CDR1 SQVTM and CDR2 ANQGSEA come from the germline V gene. Trimming pared 2 bases from V and 14 bases from J, leaving 13 bases between. This CDR3 contains 11 residues. The CDR3 DNA reads as TGCAGCGTTGAAAGGTCAGGGACGGAGTTCTTC. Its protein is CSVERSGTEFF.

This clonotype showed up many times. V gene TRBV20-1 combines with J gene TRBJ2-7, with 7 bases aligning to TRBD2. J was trimmed by 3 bases and V by 0 bases; bases with no gene match: 2. CDR1 is DFQATT, CDR2 SNEGSKA, per germline (reference sequence). The CDR3 is 13 residues long. CDR3 coding DNA: TGCAGTGCTAGAGATGCGGGAGTCTACGAGCAGTACTTC. Amino acid sequence: CSARDAGVYEQYF.

This clonotype was found many times. CDR3: CASSQDGTSAHNEQFF. Here the CDR3 DNA reads TGTGCCAGCAGCCAAGACGGAACTAGCGCTCACAATGAGCAGTTCTTC. The V call is TRBV4-2, the J call TRBJ2-1, with 7 bases fitting TRBD2. This CDR3 region has 16 residues. CDR1 LGHNA and CDR2 YNFKEQ come from the germline V gene. V lost 0 bases to trimming and J lost 5 bases; unmatched junction nucleotides: 7.

This clonotype was seen a handful of times. The rearrangement uses TRBV20-1 and TRBJ1-2; no clear D. Between the trimmed V and J ends, which lost 4 bases and 0 bases, there was a span of 6 bases. CDR3 length: 12 residues. Germline CDR1 and CDR2: DFQATT and SNEGSKA (reference sequence). The CDR3 region has the DNA TGCAGTGCTATCAGAGCTAACTATGGCTACACCTTC. As protein: CSAIRANYGYTF.